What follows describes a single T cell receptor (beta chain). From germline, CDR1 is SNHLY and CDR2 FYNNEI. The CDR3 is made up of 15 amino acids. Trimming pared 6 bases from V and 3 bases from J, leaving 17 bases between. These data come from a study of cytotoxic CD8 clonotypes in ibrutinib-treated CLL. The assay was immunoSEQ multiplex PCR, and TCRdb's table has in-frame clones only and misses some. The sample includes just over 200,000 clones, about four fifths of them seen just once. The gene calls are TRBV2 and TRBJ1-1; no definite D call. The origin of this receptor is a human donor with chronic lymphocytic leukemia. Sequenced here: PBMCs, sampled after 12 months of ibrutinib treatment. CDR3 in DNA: TGTGCCAGCAGCCCCGATCCCCAGTACCACACTGAAGCTTTCTTT. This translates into CASSPDPQYHTEAFF.